This note documents a single TCR beta chain sequence. Its antigen specificity is not known. Per-base qualities were not stored, and no clone one base away is much larger. This specimen belongs to a study of blood T cell repertoires in COVID-19 (TCRdb year 2020). Describing the broader study: Samples covering the acute and convalescent phases of COVID-19 were provided by collaborators in the United States, Italy and Spain. The material from the prospective study consisted of cDNA or gDNA derived from T cells, B-cell-depleted T cells, or PBMCs. Subjects who had been exposed to COVID-19, were actively infected with it, or had recovered from it provided the deeply sampled blood TCRbeta repertoires that made up the dataset. The repertoires were released in a freely available public database meant as a resource for research on the immune response to SARS-CoV-2. Samples came from the ongoing ImmuneRACE study (first 160 participants) plus 1,254 subjects from 6 global collaborators. Sample metadata almost always included a de-identified subject ID, COVID-19 status, age in years and sex. Where available, HLA class I and class II types were obtained from metadata supplied by the sample provider rather than from assay-based typing.

TCRbeta CDR3 regions were amplified from genomic DNA by means of the immunoSEQ Assay, a bias-controlled multiplex PCR. On the authors' methods: Within the assay, amplification of reference gene primers was used to estimate how many nucleated cells each sample contained. To quantify the absolute abundance of each unique TCRbeta CDR3 rearrangement, sequence reads were collapsed and filtered. Productive Simpson clonality was computed per sample as the square root of Simpson's diversity index over productive rearrangements. The source is immuneACCESS, and TCRdb retained only in-frame sequences with V and J called. Part of the clones is not carried over; for the studies checked, unresolved V genes explain less than half of this, and the remainder is unexplained. V and J calls and clone size are those listed in that table; D and trimming were worked out from the DNA. Present in this sample are 150,000 to 180,000 clones, 70% to 90% of which were seen just once. In total, the top ten clones hold roughly 2.2% of the sample.

Paper-wide results and their limitations: The amount of clinical and demographic metadata varied by source and participant and was provided uncurated.

V is reduced by 2 bases and J by 0 bases, leaving a spacing of 11 bases between them. The germline V gene encodes CDR1 SGHTA and CDR2 FQGTGA. The CDR3 has 15 amino acids, counting the end cysteine and phenylalanine. Just the 45-base CDR3 DNA is kept, in frame starting at base 1. Each collaborating institution followed its own protocols to collect whole blood in K2EDTA tubes. For TCRbeta analysis, collaborators shipped samples in one of three forms: frozen whole blood, isolated PBMCs, or DNA extracted from either of those sample types. The sequence came from a woman in her sixties or seventies with acute or convalescent COVID-19. What was sequenced was peripheral blood. This chain is built from TRBV7-3 and TRBJ2-7, and possibly TRBD1, on 6 matching bases. The DNA reads TGTGCCAGCAGCTTAGGGCAGGGGCGCTCCTACGAGCAGTACTTC. Its product reads: CASSLGQGRSYEQYF.